The T cell receptor (beta chain) under discussion was sequenced for a study of cytomegalovirus exposure and HLA in healthy donors. The table came from immunoSEQ multiplex PCR; TCRdb's copy has only in-frame clones and leaves some out. This table has over 85,000 clones, 88% appearing once. Trimming stripped 2 bases from V and 8 bases from J, with 15 bases between. This CDR3 has 15 residues. Germline V gene sequence: CDR1 LGHNA, CDR2 YNFKEQ. Sequences were obtained from PBMCs. This receptor was taken from a woman in her 30s in good health and CMV-seropositive. The V and J genes are TRBV4-2 and TRBJ2-2; D possibly corresponds to TRBD2 (6 bases). In DNA form, the CDR3 reads TGTGCCAGCAGCCAATATGAACTAGCCGGTGGGGAGCTGTTTTTT. Its translation is CASSQYELAGGELFF.